This entry concerns a single T cell receptor beta chain. The antigen remains unidentified. This sample was included in a study of T cell responses to AZD1222 COVID-19 vaccine. Study-level background: Analysis merged second doses at about 4 or about 12 weeks. Study outcomes and limitations: Mapped onto spike, vaccine-associated CD4 TCRs spanned it and were dominant at 160-218 and 743-854. Repertoire sampling happened only post peak T cell response.

This CDR3 has 13 residues. The V end was cut by 6 bases, the J end by 2 bases, with 8 bases between. The germline V gene encodes CDR1 SGHAT and CDR2 FQNNGV. Generated by immunoSEQ multiplex PCR, the TCRdb table keeps only in-frame clones and is missing some. The sample includes roughly 150,000 clones, roughly 90% of them seen just once. This sequence was found in an adult in good health. The gene calls are TRBV11-2 and TRBJ1-3; unclear D gene. The material was peripheral blood, obtained on day 0 of AZD1222 vaccination. CDR3 loop: CASRRTAGNTIYF. CDR3 nucleotides: TGTGCCAGCAGGCGGACGGCTGGAAACACCATATATTTT.